This paragraph reports one T cell receptor beta chain. Trimming removed 0 bases at V and 1 base at J, with 18 bases between. CDR1 and CDR2 from the germline V gene are WSHSY and SAAADI. The CDR3 has 18 amino acids. The source of the sample is a study of Ad26.COV2.S vaccination and SARS-CoV-2 variants. Assay: immunoSEQ multiplex PCR; the TCRdb copy retains only in-frame clones and omits some. The sample yields 100,000 or so clones, over 60% seen once. The V and J genes are TRBV10-2 and TRBJ1-1, with a possible D match to TRBD1 (6 bases). The sample in question was peripheral blood, obtained after recovery from COVID-19. This sequence was found in a human donor who had recovered from COVID-19. The CDR3 nucleotides are TGCGCCAGCAGTGAGTCGATGGGGAGGGGGGGAACGAACACTGAAGCTTTCTTT. Translated: CASSESMGRGGTNTEAFF.